One T cell receptor (beta chain) is described in this entry. Its antigen is as yet unknown. This sample stems from a study of cytomegalovirus exposure and HLA in healthy donors. The study's findings and limits: The classifier reportedly diagnosed cytomegalovirus status with high specificity and sensitivity. Owing to their indistinguishability, certain V segments, notably TRBV6-2 and TRBV6-3, were excluded.

PCR involved 60 Vbeta and 13 Jbeta primers. The assay was immunoSEQ multiplex PCR, and TCRdb's table has in-frame clones only and misses some. Of approximately 160,000 clones listed, around 77% are singletons. Germline values: CDR1 MDHEN, CDR2 SYDVKM. V was shortened by 5 bases and J by 12 bases, with 17 bases between the two germline ends. The CDR3 is 13 residues long. The V gene is TRBV28, the J gene TRBJ2-1; possibly TRBD2 for D (5 bases). Sequencing was carried out using PBMCs. This clonotype originated in a woman in her twenties or thirties in good health and CMV-seronegative. The CDR3 nucleotides read TGTGCCAGCAGTCCCCGGACTGTCGTTCGGCAGTTCTTC. Residues: CASSPRTVVRQFF.